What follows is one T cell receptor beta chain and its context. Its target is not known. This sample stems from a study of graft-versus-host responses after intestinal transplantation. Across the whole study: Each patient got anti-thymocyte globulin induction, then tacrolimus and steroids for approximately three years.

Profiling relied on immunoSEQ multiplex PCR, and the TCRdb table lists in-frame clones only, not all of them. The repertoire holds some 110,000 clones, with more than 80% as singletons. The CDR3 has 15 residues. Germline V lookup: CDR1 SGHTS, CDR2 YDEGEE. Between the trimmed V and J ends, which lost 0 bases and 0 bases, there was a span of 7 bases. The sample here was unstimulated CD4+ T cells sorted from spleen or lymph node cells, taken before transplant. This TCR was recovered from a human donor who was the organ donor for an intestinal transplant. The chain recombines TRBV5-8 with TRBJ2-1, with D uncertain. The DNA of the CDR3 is TGTGCCAGCAGCTTGGGGCAGAGCTCCTACAATGAGCAGTTCTTC. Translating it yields CASSLGQSSYNEQFF.